The present T cell receptor (beta chain) was sequenced within a study of cytomegalovirus exposure and HLA in healthy donors. Researchers ran the PCR with 60 Vbeta and 13 Jbeta primers. The method was immunoSEQ multiplex PCR; TCRdb's version includes in-frame clones alone and lacks a portion of them. Among some 140,000 clones listed, about 80% were seen once. The trim removed 6 bases at V and 3 bases at J, leaving 4 bases unmatched. Germline CDR1 MNHEY, CDR2 SVGAGI. CDR3 length: 14 residues. Sequenced input: PBMCs. The sequence was collected from a young man in good health and CMV-seropositive. The J gene is TRBJ2-5, the V gene TRBV6-5; 10 nucleotides align to TRBD2. CDR3 nucleotides: TGTGCCAGCAGCAACCTAGCGGGGGAAGAGACCCAGTACTTC. Its translation: CASSNLAGEETQYF.